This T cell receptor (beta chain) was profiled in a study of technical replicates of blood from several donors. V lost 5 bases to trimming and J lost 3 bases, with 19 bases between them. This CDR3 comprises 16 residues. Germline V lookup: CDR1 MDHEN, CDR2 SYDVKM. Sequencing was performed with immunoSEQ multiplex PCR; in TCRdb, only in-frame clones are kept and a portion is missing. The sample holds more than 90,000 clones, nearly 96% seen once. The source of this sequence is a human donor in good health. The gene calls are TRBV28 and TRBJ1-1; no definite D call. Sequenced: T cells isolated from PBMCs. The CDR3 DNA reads TGTGCCAGCAGTCCTTATTGGGCTGGGAGGGACACTGAAGCTTTCTTT. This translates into CASSPYWAGRDTEAFF.